Reported below is one T cell receptor (beta chain). This entry comes from a study of T cell responses to AZD1222 COVID-19 vaccine. Profiling relied on immunoSEQ multiplex PCR, and the TCRdb table lists in-frame clones only, not all of them. The sample has some 130,000 clones, over 75% seen once; the top ten hold less than 8.5%. The sequence derives from an adult in good health. The sample here was peripheral blood, taken on day 0 of AZD1222 vaccination.

Here the CDR3 DNA reads TGTGCCAGCAGTTTATCTTCCTACGAGCAGTACTTC. Translated: CASSLSSYEQYF. This chain links TRBV28 with TRBJ2-7; D gene unclear. This CDR3 has 12 residues. CDR1 and CDR2 from the germline V gene are MDHEN and SYDVKM. V was cut by 1 base and J by 1 base, with 2 bases left in between.